What follows describes a single T cell receptor beta chain. This entry is derived from a study of T cell changes during pregnancy in multiple sclerosis. Repertoires were generated with immunoSEQ multiplex PCR, while TCRdb's copy carries only in-frame clones and drops some. Here the sample spans about 44,000 clones, 80% to 95% being singletons. V gave up 0 bases and J gave up 6 bases; unmatched junction bases: 5. This CDR3 has 14 residues. CDR1 and CDR2 from the germline V gene are SGDLS and YYNGEE. This sequence joins TRBV9 and TRBJ2-7, with 8 bases matching TRBD1. The sequence came from a female donor with multiple sclerosis, enrolled in a pregnancy study. The specimen was CD4+ T cells from peripheral blood mononuclear cells, collected in the first trimester of pregnancy. For the CDR3, the DNA is TGTGCCAGCAGCGTAGCCGGGACAGGCCCCGAGCAGTACTTC. Translating gives CASSVAGTGPEQYF.